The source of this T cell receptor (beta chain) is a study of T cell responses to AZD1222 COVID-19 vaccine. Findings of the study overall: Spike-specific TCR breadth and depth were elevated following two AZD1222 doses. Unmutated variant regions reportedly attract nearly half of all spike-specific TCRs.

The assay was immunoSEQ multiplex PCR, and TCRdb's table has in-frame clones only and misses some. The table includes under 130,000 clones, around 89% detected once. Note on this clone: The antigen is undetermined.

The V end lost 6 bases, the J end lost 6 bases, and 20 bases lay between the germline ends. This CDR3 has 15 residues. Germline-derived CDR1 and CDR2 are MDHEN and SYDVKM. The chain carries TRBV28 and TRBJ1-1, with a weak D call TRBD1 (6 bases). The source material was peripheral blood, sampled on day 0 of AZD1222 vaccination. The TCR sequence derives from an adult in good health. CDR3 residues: CASRTAGTRSPEAFF. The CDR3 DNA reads TGTGCCAGCAGGACCGCCGGGACACGGTCGCCTGAAGCTTTCTTT.